This T cell receptor beta chain was sequenced for a study of T-cell reconstitution after alpha-beta-depleted transplantation in children. Whole-study findings and limits: Reports say that about two months after transplant, the alpha-beta T cells came out of several hundred graft clones that had expanded. Surviving recipient T cells and thymic progenitors underlay high day-60 TCRbeta diversity in some patients.

The germline V gene has CDR1 SGHRS and CDR2 YFSETQ. This CDR3 region has 15 residues. V shed 2 bases and J shed 0 bases, with 9 bases lying between them. Construction of the TCRbeta library involved unique molecular identifiers. TCRdb passed the PCR reads through MiXCR, listing each CDR3 protein once. The sample yields roughly 420,000 distinct CDR3 sequences, 15% to 20% seen once. Turning to this clonotype: Antigen unknown.

The receptor was derived from a boy younger than two who had a stem cell transplant for Wiskott-Aldrich syndrome, so the T cells may come from the graft donor. The chain uses TRBV5-1 and TRBJ2-1; D is unresolved. The starting material was PBMCs, mostly from graft donor cells, obtained 360 days after TCRalphabeta/CD19-depleted stem cell transplant. CDR3 residues: CASSFGSSSYNEQFF. In DNA, the CDR3 is TGCGCCAGCAGCTTCGGGTCTAGCTCCTACAATGAGCAGTTCTTC.